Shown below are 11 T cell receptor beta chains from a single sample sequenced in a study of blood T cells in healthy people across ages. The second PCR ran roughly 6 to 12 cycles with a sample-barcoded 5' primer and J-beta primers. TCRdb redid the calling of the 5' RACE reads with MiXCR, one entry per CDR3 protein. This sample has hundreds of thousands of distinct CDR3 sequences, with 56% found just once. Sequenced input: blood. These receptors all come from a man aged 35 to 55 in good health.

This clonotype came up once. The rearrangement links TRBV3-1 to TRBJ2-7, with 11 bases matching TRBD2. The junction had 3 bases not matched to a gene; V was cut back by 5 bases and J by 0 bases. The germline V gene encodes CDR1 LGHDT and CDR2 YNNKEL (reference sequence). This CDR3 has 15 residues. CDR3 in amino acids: CASSGTSGASYEQYF. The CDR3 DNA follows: TGTGCCAGCAGCGGGACTAGCGGAGCCTCCTACGAGCAGTACTTC.

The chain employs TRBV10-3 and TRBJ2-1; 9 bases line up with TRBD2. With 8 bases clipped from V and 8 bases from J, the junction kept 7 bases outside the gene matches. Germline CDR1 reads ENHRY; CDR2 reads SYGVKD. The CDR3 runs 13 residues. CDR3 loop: CAILREGQDEQFF. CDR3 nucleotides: TGTGCCATCCTGCGGGAGGGCCAGGATGAGCAGTTCTTC.

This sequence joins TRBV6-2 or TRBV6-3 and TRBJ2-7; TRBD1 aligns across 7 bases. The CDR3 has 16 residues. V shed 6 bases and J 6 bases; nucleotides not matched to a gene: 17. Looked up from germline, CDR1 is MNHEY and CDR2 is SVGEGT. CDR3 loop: CASSNTLTGLPSEQYF. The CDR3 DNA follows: TGTGCCAGCAGCAACACACTGACAGGGTTGCCCTCCGAGCAGTACTTC.

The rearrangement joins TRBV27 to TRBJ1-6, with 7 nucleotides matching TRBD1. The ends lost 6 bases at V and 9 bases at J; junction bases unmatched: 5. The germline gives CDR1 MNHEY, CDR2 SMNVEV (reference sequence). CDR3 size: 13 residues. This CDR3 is CASRGQEISPLHF. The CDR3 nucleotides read TGTGCCAGCAGAGGACAGGAGATTTCACCCCTCCACTTT.

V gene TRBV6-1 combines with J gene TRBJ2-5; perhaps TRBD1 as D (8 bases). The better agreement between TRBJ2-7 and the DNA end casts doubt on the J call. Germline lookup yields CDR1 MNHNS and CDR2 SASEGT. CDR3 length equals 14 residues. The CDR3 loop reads CASSPRTGRDEQYF. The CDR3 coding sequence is TGTGCCAGCAGTCCACGGACAGGGAGGGACGAGCAGTACTTC.

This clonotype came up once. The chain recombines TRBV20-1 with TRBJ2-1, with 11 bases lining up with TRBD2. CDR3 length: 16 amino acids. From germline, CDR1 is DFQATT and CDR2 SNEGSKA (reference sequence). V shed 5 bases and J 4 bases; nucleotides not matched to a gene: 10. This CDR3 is CSASRPLAGGYNEQFF. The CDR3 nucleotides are TGCAGTGCTTCCCGCCCCCTAGCGGGAGGTTACAATGAGCAGTTCTTC.

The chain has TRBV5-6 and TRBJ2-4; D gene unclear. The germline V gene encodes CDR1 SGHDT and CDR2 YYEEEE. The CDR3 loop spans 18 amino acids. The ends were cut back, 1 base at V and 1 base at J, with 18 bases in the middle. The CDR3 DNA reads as TGTGCCAGCAGCTTGAGGCGTGACACGGCCATCGCCAAAAACATTCAGTACTTC. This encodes CASSLRRDTAIAKNIQYF.

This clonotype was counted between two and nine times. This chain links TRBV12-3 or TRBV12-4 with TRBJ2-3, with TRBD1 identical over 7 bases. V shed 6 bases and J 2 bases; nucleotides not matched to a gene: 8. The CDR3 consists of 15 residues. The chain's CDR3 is CASRSRDSYTDTQYF. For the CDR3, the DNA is TGTGCCAGCAGAAGCCGGGACAGTTACACAGATACGCAGTATTTT.

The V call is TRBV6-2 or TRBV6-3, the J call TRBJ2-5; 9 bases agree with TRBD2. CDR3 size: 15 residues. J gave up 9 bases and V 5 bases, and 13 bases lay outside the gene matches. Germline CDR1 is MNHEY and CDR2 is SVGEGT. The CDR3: CASSLSASGTRAQYF. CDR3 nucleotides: TGTGCCAGCAGTCTGTCGGCTAGCGGGACCAGGGCCCAGTACTTC.

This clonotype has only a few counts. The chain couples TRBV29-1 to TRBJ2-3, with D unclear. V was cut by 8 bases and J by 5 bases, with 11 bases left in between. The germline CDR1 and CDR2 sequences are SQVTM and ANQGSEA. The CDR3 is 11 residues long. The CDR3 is CSSRSGDTQYF. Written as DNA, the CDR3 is TGCAGCTCACGGTCCGGAGATACGCAGTATTTT.

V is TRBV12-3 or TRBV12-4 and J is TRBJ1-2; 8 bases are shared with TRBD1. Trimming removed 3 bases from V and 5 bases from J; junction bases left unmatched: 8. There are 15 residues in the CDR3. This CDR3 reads CASSLGQVPRYGYTF. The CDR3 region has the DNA TGTGCCAGCAGTTTGGGACAGGTGCCTCGATATGGCTACACCTTC.